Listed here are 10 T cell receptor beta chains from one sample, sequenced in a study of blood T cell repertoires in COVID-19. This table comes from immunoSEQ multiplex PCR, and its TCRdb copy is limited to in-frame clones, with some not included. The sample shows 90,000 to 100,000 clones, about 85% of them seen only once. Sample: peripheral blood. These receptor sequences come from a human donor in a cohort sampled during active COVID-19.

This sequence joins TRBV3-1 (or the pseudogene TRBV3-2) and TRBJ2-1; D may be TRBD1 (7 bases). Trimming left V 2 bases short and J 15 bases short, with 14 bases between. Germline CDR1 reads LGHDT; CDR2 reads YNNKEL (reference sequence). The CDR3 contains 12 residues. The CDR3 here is CASSQRQGGPFF. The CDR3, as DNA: TGTGCCAGCAGCCAACGACAGGGAGGCCCGTTCTTC.

CDR3 region: CSARPGETQYF. The DNA of the CDR3 is TGCAGTGCTAGGCCCGGTGAGACCCAGTACTTC. The chain uses TRBV20-1 and TRBJ2-5; D not certain. Germline V gene sequence: CDR1 DFQATT, CDR2 SNEGSKA (reference sequence). CDR3 length: 11 amino acids. V lost 3 bases to trimming and J lost 5 bases, with 7 bases between them.

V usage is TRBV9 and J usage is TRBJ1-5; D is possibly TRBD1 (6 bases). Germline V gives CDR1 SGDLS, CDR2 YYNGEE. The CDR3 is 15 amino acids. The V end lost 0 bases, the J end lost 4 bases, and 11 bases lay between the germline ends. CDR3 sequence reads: CASSVEGTPNQPQHF. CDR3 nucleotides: TGTGCCAGCAGCGTAGAAGGGACACCTAATCAGCCCCAGCATTTT.

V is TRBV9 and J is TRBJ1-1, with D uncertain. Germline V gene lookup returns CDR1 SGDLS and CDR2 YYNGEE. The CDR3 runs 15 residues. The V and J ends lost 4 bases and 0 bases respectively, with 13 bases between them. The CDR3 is CASSTIGLLNTEAFF. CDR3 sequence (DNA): TGTGCCAGCAGCACCATCGGACTTTTGAACACTGAAGCTTTCTTT.

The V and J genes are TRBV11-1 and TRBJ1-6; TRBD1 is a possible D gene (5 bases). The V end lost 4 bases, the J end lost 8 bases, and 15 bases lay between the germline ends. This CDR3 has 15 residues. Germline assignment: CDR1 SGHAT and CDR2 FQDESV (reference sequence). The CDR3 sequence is CASSYRQFDHSPLHF. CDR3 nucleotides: TGTGCCAGCAGCTACCGACAGTTTGATCATTCACCCCTCCACTTT.

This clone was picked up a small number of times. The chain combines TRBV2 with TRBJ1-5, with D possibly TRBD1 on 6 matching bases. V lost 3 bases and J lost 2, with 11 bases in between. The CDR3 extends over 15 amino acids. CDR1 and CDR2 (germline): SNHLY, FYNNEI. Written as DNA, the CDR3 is TGTGCCAGCAGTGAGGCGGGGGCAGGCAATCAGCCCCAGCATTTT. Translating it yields CASSEAGAGNQPQHF.

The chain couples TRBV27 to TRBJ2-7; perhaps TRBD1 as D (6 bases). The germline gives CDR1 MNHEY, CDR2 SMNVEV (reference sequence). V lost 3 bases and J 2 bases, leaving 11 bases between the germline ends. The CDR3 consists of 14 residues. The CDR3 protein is CASSFNRATYEQYF. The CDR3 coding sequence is TGTGCCAGCAGTTTTAACAGGGCCACCTACGAGCAGTACTTC.

In nucleotides, the CDR3 is TGTGCCAGCAGCCAATTCTCCCTAGCGGGAGGCGAGCAGTACTTC. Translated: CASSQFSLAGGEQYF. The chain employs TRBV3-1 (or the pseudogene TRBV3-2) and TRBJ2-7, with 11 bases that match TRBD2. The germline V gene has CDR1 LGHDT and CDR2 YNNKEL (reference sequence). The CDR3 loop spans 15 amino acids. J gave up 6 bases and V 2 bases, and 6 bases lay outside the gene matches.

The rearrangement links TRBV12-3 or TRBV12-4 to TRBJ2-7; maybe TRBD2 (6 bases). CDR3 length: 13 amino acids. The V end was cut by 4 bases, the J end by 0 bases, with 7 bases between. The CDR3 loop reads CASSWDSSYEQYF. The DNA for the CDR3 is TGTGCCAGCAGTTGGGACTCCTCCTACGAGCAGTACTTC.

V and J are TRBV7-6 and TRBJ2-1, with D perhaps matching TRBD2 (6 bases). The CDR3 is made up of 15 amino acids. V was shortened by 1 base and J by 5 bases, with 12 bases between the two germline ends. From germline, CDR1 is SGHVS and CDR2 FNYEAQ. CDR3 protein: CASSLGLERDNEQFF. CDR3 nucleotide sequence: TGTGCCAGCAGCTTAGGACTAGAGAGGGACAATGAGCAGTTCTTC.